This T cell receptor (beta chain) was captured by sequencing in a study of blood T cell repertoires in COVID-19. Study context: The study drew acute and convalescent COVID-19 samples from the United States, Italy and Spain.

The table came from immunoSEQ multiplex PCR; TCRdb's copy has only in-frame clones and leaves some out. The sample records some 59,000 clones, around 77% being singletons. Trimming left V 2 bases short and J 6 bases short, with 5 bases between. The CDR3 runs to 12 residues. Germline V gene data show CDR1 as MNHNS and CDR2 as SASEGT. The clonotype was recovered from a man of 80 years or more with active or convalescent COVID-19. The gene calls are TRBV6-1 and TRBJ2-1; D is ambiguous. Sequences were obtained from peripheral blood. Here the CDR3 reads CASSETFNEQFF. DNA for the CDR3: TGTGCCAGCAGTGAAACATTCAATGAGCAGTTCTTC.